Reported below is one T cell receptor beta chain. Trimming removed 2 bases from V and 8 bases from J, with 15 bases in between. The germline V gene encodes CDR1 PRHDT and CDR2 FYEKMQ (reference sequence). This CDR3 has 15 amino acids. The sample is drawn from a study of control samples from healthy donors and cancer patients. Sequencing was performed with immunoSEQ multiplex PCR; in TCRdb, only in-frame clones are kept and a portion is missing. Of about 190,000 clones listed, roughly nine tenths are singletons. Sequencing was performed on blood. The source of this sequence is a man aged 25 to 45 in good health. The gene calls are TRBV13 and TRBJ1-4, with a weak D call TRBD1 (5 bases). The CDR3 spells CASSLSRQAGEKLFF. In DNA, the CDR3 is TGTGCCAGCAGCTTAAGTCGGCAGGCAGGGGAAAAACTGTTTTTT.